The next 16 T cell receptor beta chains were all read from a single sample in a study of regulatory T cells in long-lasting Graves disease. With iRepertoire HTBI primers and Arm-PCR of CDR3 regions, TCR beta libraries were built. TCRdb reanalysed the multiplex PCR reads using MiXCR and keeps one entry per CDR3 protein. The sample holds approximately 400,000 distinct CDR3 sequences; 14% to 15% are singletons and the top ten take over 15%. Time point here: newly diagnosed GD, antithyroid drugs for less than 3 months. PBMC-extracted RNA yielded the TCR library. These data were also filed under a second study, of T cells in Graves' hyperthyroidism and ophthalmopathy.

The material sequenced was peripheral blood mononuclear cells (PBMCs), taken at new diagnosis, from a patient treated with antithyroid drugs. These receptors were collected from a woman in her thirties with Graves disease.

This clonotype was picked up many times. The J gene is TRBJ1-2, the V gene TRBV12-3 or TRBV12-4; a possible D gene is TRBD1 (6 bases). Trimming shortened V by 3 bases and J by 7 bases, and 12 bases separated the two germline ends. This CDR3 has 13 residues. Here the CDR3 reads CASSFRQDSGYTF. The DNA for the CDR3 is TGTGCCAGCAGTTTTCGACAGGACTCTGGCTACACCTTC.

This clonotype was counted between two and nine times. The V and J genes are TRBV15 and TRBJ2-1; 7 nucleotides align to TRBD1. The V gene end was trimmed by 0 bases and the J gene end by 15 bases; junction bases not matched to a gene: 8. From germline, CDR1 is LNHNV and CDR2 YYDKDF (reference sequence). This CDR3 has 13 amino acids. The CDR3 bases are TGTGCCACCAGCAGAGATGGCAGGGGGTACCCGTTCTTC. Amino acid sequence: CATSRDGRGYPFF.

This clonotype was recorded at least ten times. The chain is built from TRBV2 and TRBJ1-4; D is unresolved. Per germline, CDR1 SNHLY and CDR2 FYNNEI. V lost 6 bases and J 2 bases, leaving 10 bases between the germline ends. The CDR3 spans 14 residues. As DNA, the CDR3 is TGTGCCAGCAGGGCCGACGGGACTAATGAAAAACTGTTTTTT. Translating gives CASRADGTNEKLFF. Full variable domain (rest looked up from reference TRBV2 and TRBJ1-4): EPEVTQTPSHQVTQMGQEVILRCVPISNHLYFYWYRQILGQKVEFLVSFYNNEISEKSEIFDDQFSVERPDGSNFTLKIRSTKLEDSAMYFCASRADGTNEKLFFGSGTQLSVL.

This clonotype was recorded many times. The chain uses TRBV12-3 or TRBV12-4 and TRBJ1-4; 7 nucleotides match TRBD1. The CDR3 consists of 20 residues. The trim removed 5 bases at V and 7 bases at J, leaving 25 bases unmatched. CDR3 protein: CASSRRISGTDSTWGEKLFF. The CDR3 DNA reads TGTGCCAGCAGTCGACGAATTTCCGGGACAGACTCTACATGGGGTGAAAAACTGTTTTTT.

This clonotype was detected many times. The V gene is TRBV20-1, the J gene TRBJ2-7; 9 positions agree with TRBD2. The length of the CDR3 is 13 residues. Germline V gene sequence: CDR1 DFQATT, CDR2 SNEGSKA (reference sequence). V lost 3 bases and J lost 2; bases outside the gene matches: 2. The CDR3 sequence is CSARREGTYEQYF. The CDR3, as DNA: TGCAGTGCTAGGCGGGAGGGCACCTACGAGCAGTACTTC.

The chain recombines TRBV19 with TRBJ1-4, with D perhaps matching TRBD1 (5 bases). V dropped 7 bases and J dropped 4 bases, with 16 bases sitting between them. The CDR3 consists of 15 residues. Germline assignment: CDR1 LNHDA and CDR2 SQIVND (reference sequence). The CDR3 sequence is CASTAQGAGNEKLFF. CDR3 coding DNA: TGTGCCAGTACCGCCCAGGGAGCGGGTAATGAAAAACTGTTTTTT.

At least ten counts were recorded for this clonotype. The genes are TRBV7-9 and TRBJ1-5; no clear D gene. Between the trimmed V and J ends, which lost 3 bases and 3 bases, there was a span of 12 bases. The CDR3 length is 15 residues. Germline CDR1 is SEHNR and CDR2 is FQNEAQ (reference sequence). For the CDR3, the DNA is TGTGCCAGCAGCTTGGCTGGCGGAAACAATCAGCCCCAGCATTTT. Protein product: CASSLAGGNNQPQHF.

In this sample, this clonotype turned up a few times. V is TRBV28 and J is TRBJ1-5; 8 nucleotides match TRBD1. CDR1 and CDR2 (germline): MDHEN, SYDVKM. The CDR3 sequence is 18 residues long. Trimming at V came to 3 bases and at J to 2 bases, leaving 12 bases not matched to a gene. The CDR3 DNA follows: TGTGCCAGCAGTTTTTTCAGGCGTTCGACAGGGGGCAATCAGCCCCAGCATTTT. It codes for CASSFFRRSTGGNQPQHF.

At least ten counts were recorded for this clonotype. This chain connects TRBV24-1 to TRBJ2-7, with a possible D match to TRBD1 (6 bases). With 1 base removed from V and 5 bases from J, the gap between germline ends came to 14 bases. Per germline, CDR1 KGHDR and CDR2 SFDVKD. The CDR3 is 15 residues long. This CDR3 is CATSDFAAGVDEQYF. The DNA of the CDR3 is TGTGCCACCAGTGATTTCGCTGCAGGGGTCGACGAGCAGTACTTC.

This clonotype was counted only a few times. V and J are TRBV15 and TRBJ1-2; the D is unclear. CDR1 LNHNV and CDR2 YYDKDF come from the germline V gene (reference sequence). The ends were cut back, 0 bases at V and 4 bases at J, with 9 bases in the middle. CDR3 length equals 14 residues. The CDR3 sequence: CATSRDRNSYGYTF. DNA of the CDR3: TGTGCCACCAGCAGAGATAGGAACTCCTATGGCTACACCTTC.

This clonotype has a count of ten or more. The genes are TRBV12-3 or TRBV12-4 and TRBJ1-2, with D maybe TRBD1 (5 bases). The length of the CDR3 is 14 residues. V was trimmed by 3 bases and J by 4 bases, leaving 12 bases between them. The DNA for the CDR3 is TGTGCCAGCAGTTTGGCGGGCAGGGCCTATGGCTACACCTTC. Protein product: CASSLAGRAYGYTF.

This sequence joins TRBV18 and TRBJ2-3; possible D gene TRBD1, 5 bases. V lost 1 base and J lost 2, with 19 bases in between. Germline assignment: CDR1 KGHSH and CDR2 LQKENI. CDR3 length: 18 residues. The DNA for the CDR3 is TGTGCCAGCTCACCACGGCCCTGGGCCAGGGAAAACACAGATACGCAGTATTTT. Protein sequence: CASSPRPWARENTDTQYF.

This clonotype has ten or more counts. This chain uses TRBV6-1 with TRBJ1-1, with a weak D call TRBD1 (5 bases). V was clipped by 7 bases and J by 0 bases, with 12 bases between them. The CDR3 runs to 14 residues. From germline, CDR1 is MNHNS and CDR2 SASEGT. The CDR3 DNA reads TGTGCCAGCACCGGGGGGATCCTGAACACTGAAGCTTTCTTT. Residues: CASTGGILNTEAFF.

This clonotype was found many times. The V and J genes are TRBV7-8 and TRBJ1-1; possibly TRBD1 for D (6 bases). From germline, CDR1 is SGHVS and CDR2 FQNEAQ. With 5 bases removed from V and 4 bases from J, the gap between germline ends came to 11 bases. The CDR3 length is 13 residues. The CDR3 sequence: CASSTAGVTEAFF. CDR3 nucleotide sequence: TGTGCCAGCAGCACGGCAGGGGTCACTGAAGCTTTCTTT.

Ten or more counts support this clonotype. The J gene is TRBJ2-2, the V gene TRBV28; TRBD2 aligns across 12 bases. Germline lookup yields CDR1 MDHEN and CDR2 SYDVKM. With V trimmed by 8 bases and J by 3 bases, 10 bases remained unmatched. CDR3 length: 17 residues. The CDR3 DNA sequence: TGTGCCAGCGAGGACACTAGCGGGAGGCCTCACACCGGGGAGCTGTTTTTT. This gives the protein CASEDTSGRPHTGELFF.

A few counts support this clonotype. It is likely a read error: a sequence one base away is far more abundant. This chain uses TRBV10-3 with TRBJ2-7; 11 bases agree with TRBD2. The J segment lost 5 bases and the V segment lost 5 bases, leaving 5 bases of the junction unmatched. The CDR3 covers 14 residues. In germline, CDR1 is ENHRY, CDR2 SYGVKD. CDR3 residues: CAISLAGGSDEQYF. For the CDR3, the DNA is TGTGCCATCAGTCTAGCGGGGGGTAGCGACGAGCAGTACTTC.